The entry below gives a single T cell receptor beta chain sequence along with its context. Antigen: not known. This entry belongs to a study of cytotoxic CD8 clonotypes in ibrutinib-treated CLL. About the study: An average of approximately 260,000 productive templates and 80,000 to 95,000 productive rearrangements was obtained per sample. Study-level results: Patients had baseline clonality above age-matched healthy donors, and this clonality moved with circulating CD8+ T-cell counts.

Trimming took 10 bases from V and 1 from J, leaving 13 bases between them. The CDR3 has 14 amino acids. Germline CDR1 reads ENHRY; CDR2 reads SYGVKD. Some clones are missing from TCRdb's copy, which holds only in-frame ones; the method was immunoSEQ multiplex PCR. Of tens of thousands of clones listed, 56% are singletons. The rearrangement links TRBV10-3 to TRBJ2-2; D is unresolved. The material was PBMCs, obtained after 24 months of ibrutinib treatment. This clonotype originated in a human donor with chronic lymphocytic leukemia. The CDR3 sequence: CATRANQNTGELFF. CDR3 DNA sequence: TGTGCCACTCGAGCGAACCAGAACACCGGGGAGCTGTTTTTT.